The 26 T cell receptor beta chains given below trace back to one sample, sequenced in a study of T cells after yellow fever vaccination. A single record per CDR3 protein comes from TCRdb applying MiXCR to the 5' RACE reads. The sample gives 550,000 or so distinct CDR3 sequences, 19% of which show up once; approximately 14% is in the top ten. The material sequenced was PBMCs, taken 15 days after the yellow fever booster vaccination. The receptors derive from a man under 40 who received the YFV17D yellow fever vaccine.

This chain connects TRBV29-1 to TRBJ2-7, with D uncertain. The CDR3 is 12 amino acids. In germline, CDR1 is SQVTM, CDR2 ANQGSEA. V shed 8 bases and J shed 5 bases, with 16 bases lying between them. The CDR3 region is CSTGPTSHEQYF. For the CDR3, the DNA is TGCAGCACCGGACCGACGTCCCACGAGCAGTACTTC.

Many counts were recorded for this clonotype. The J gene is TRBJ1-1, the V gene TRBV19; tentative D call: TRBD1 (6 bases). Trimming removed 8 bases from V and 2 bases from J, with 15 bases in between. The CDR3 has 14 residues. The germline CDR1 and CDR2 sequences are LNHDA and SQIVND (reference sequence). The CDR3 is CASSFGTTNTEAFF. CDR3 DNA: TGTGCCAGTTCTTTCGGGACAACCAACACTGAAGCTTTCTTT.

The chain carries TRBV24-1 and TRBJ2-3; 11 positions match TRBD2. Germline CDR1 reads KGHDR; CDR2 reads SFDVKD. This CDR3 is built from 16 residues. V shed 2 bases, J shed 4 bases, and the junction held 4 bases outside the gene matches. The CDR3 nucleotides are TGTGCCACCAGTGATTCTACTAGCGGGAGACCAGATACGCAGTATTTT. It codes for CATSDSTSGRPDTQYF.

This clonotype was detected a few times. The gene calls are TRBV12-3 or TRBV12-4 and TRBJ2-7; a possible D gene is TRBD1 (6 bases). The CDR3 covers 14 residues. V lost 5 bases to trimming and J lost 0 bases, with 11 bases between them. The CDR3 region has the DNA TGTGCCAGCAGTCCGGGACATAGCTCCTACGAGCAGTACTTC. This encodes CASSPGHSSYEQYF.

This clonotype was detected only a few times. The rearrangement uses TRBV2 and TRBJ2-3; D perhaps matches TRBD2 (5 bases). CDR1 SNHLY and CDR2 FYNNEI come from the germline V gene. The V end lost 11 bases, the J end lost 0 bases, and 18 bases lay between the germline ends. CDR3 length equals 15 residues. CDR3 nucleotides: TGTGCCGAATCTTCAGCGGACTTTAGCACAGATACGCAGTATTTT. Its protein is CAESSADFSTDTQYF.

This clonotype was counted ten times or more. The rearrangement uses TRBV5-1 and TRBJ2-7; a possible D gene is TRBD1 (7 bases). CDR3 length: 14 residues. V was clipped by 4 bases and J by 3 bases, with 14 bases between them. Germline CDR1 SGHRS, CDR2 YFSETQ. CDR3 DNA: TGCGCCAGCAGCACCGGGACAGCGGGCTACGAGCAGTACTTC. Its translation is CASSTGTAGYEQYF.

This clonotype was seen a handful of times. This rearrangement joins TRBV4-3 to TRBJ2-1, with TRBD2 matching over 11 bases. The CDR3 totals 17 residues. J was trimmed by 3 bases and V by 4 bases; bases with no gene match: 8. The V gene's germline CDR1 is LGHNA and CDR2 YSLEER. CDR3 amino acids: CASSPNAGTSGYNEQFF. CDR3 sequence (DNA): TGCGCCAGCAGCCCAAATGCCGGGACTAGCGGCTACAATGAGCAGTTCTTC.

This clonotype was seen just once. The chain is built from TRBV7-2 and TRBJ2-7; 14 bases fit TRBD2. The CDR3 runs 17 residues. Germline V gives CDR1 SGHTA, CDR2 FQGNSA. The ends lost 6 bases at V and 5 bases at J; junction bases unmatched: 12. The CDR3: CASRELPGLAGEDEQYF. Here the CDR3 DNA reads TGTGCCAGCAGGGAACTCCCGGGACTAGCGGGAGAGGACGAGCAGTACTTC.

The J gene is TRBJ1-2, the V gene TRBV12-3 or TRBV12-4; no clear D gene. V lost 6 bases and J 4 bases, leaving 15 bases between the germline ends. The CDR3 length is 14 residues. CDR3 sequence reads: CASREAGRGYGYTF. The CDR3 bases are TGTGCCAGCAGGGAAGCCGGGAGAGGCTATGGCTACACCTTC.

This clonotype was counted only a few times. V usage is TRBV7-2 and J usage is TRBJ2-7; TRBD2 agrees at 10 bases. The CDR3 runs to 14 residues. The V and J ends lost 5 bases and 5 bases, in that order; junction bases with no gene match: 6. Germline V gene data show CDR1 as SGHTA and CDR2 as FQGNSA. DNA of the CDR3: TGTGCCAGCAGCCGTCTAGCGGGAGTCAACGAGCAGTACTTC. Translating gives CASSRLAGVNEQYF.

This clonotype turned up a few times. The rearrangement joins TRBV20-1 to TRBJ2-6; 10 bases match TRBD1. Germline V gives CDR1 DFQATT, CDR2 SNEGSKA (reference sequence). V lost 4 bases and J lost 0; bases outside the gene matches: 9. The CDR3 sequence is 18 residues long. The CDR3 protein is CSAIRGQGLFSGANVLTF. As DNA, the CDR3 is TGCAGTGCTATCCGGGGACAGGGGTTATTCTCTGGGGCCAACGTCCTGACTTTC.

This clonotype was detected a few times. The gene calls are TRBV7-9 and TRBJ1-2; TRBD1 matches 8 bases. The CDR3 totals 14 residues. CDR1 SEHNR and CDR2 FQNEAQ come from the germline V gene (reference sequence). The V and J ends lost 5 bases and 7 bases, in that order; junction bases with no gene match: 9. CDR3 sequence: CASSPSTGEPGYTF. The CDR3 DNA reads TGTGCCAGCAGCCCCTCGACAGGGGAGCCTGGCTACACCTTC.

The genes are TRBV7-9 and TRBJ2-3; possibly TRBD2 for D (5 bases). Trimming stripped 1 base from V and 1 base from J, with 6 bases between. The V gene's germline CDR1 is SEHNR and CDR2 FQNEAQ (reference sequence). This CDR3 has 14 amino acids. For the CDR3, the DNA is TGTGCCAGCAGCTTAGAAGCGGGCACAGATACGCAGTATTTT. Protein product: CASSLEAGTDTQYF. Full variable domain (rest looked up from reference TRBV7-9 and TRBJ2-3): DTGVSQNPRHKITKRGQNVTFRCDPISEHNRLYWYRQTLGQGPEFLTYFQNEAQLEKSRLLSDRFSAERPKGSFSTLEIQRTEQGDSAMYLCASSLEAGTDTQYFGPGTRLTVL.

This clonotype was seen a handful of times. The chain uses TRBV18 and TRBJ1-2; 9 bases fit TRBD1. V trimming: 8 bases; J trimming: 5 bases; junction bases outside the gene matches: 9. Germline assignment: CDR1 KGHSH and CDR2 LQKENI. The CDR3 length is 14 residues. The DNA of the CDR3 is TGTGCCAGCCAGGACAGGGGCTCGGAGTATGGCTACACCTTC. This codes for CASQDRGSEYGYTF.

This clonotype was seen a few times. Relative to the germline gene, one junction end is altered; a read error may explain this. The chain joins TRBV7-9 to TRBJ2-1; D gene uncertain. CDR3 length equals 12 residues. Germline V gene data show CDR1 as SEHNR and CDR2 as FQNEAQ (reference sequence). CDR3 bases: TGTGCCAGCAGTTTAGGACGAGATGAGCAGTTCTTC. This encodes CASSLGRDEQFF.

This clonotype was seen more than once but under ten times. This chain connects TRBV28 to TRBJ1-5; D might be TRBD1 (6 bases). The CDR3 runs to 15 residues. Germline CDR1 and CDR2: MDHEN and SYDVKM. V was clipped by 7 bases and J by 6 bases, with 19 bases between them. The CDR3 loop is CASNVWGRNGQPQHF. DNA for the CDR3: TGTGCCAGCAACGTGTGGGGGCGCAACGGTCAGCCCCAGCATTTT.

The rearrangement uses TRBV20-1 and TRBJ1-5, with D tentatively TRBD1 (5 bases). Germline assignment: CDR1 DFQATT and CDR2 SNEGSKA (reference sequence). V shed 0 bases and J shed 5 bases, with 17 bases lying between them. The CDR3 has 16 amino acids. CDR3 nucleotides: TGCAGTGCTAGAGATTTAATACAGGACGGTGATCAGCCCCAGCATTTT. Its protein is CSARDLIQDGDQPQHF.

This clonotype was picked up a small number of times. This sequence joins TRBV4-3 and TRBJ2-6; the D call may be TRBD1 or TRBD2 (5 bases each). The V end was cut by 4 bases, the J end by 3 bases, with 7 bases between. The CDR3 loop spans 14 amino acids. CDR1 is LGHNA and CDR2 is YSLEER in the germline V gene. The CDR3 spells CASSRGFGANVLTF. The CDR3 DNA reads TGCGCCAGCAGCCGGGGGTTTGGGGCCAACGTCCTGACTTTC.

This clonotype was seen only a few times. The chain is built from TRBV4-3 and TRBJ2-1; D not certain. In germline, CDR1 is LGHNA, CDR2 YSLEER. CDR3 length equals 13 residues. The V end was cut by 4 bases, the J end by 8 bases, with 12 bases between. Written as DNA, the CDR3 is TGCGCCAGCAGCCGTTCATCTATGGATGAGCAGTTCTTC. Translation: CASSRSSMDEQFF.

The table lists this clonotype with a few counts. The chain links TRBV5-1 to TRBJ2-5, with D possibly matching TRBD2 (6 bases). This CDR3 has 16 residues. V gave up 4 bases and J gave up 5 bases, with 21 bases separating them. Germline V gene lookup returns CDR1 SGHRS and CDR2 YFSETQ. The CDR3 nucleotides read TGCGCCAGCAGCGCTTTTCCAAGCGCGGGATCGGAGACCCAGTACTTC. Translating gives CASSAFPSAGSETQYF.

This clonotype has at least ten counts. The chain joins TRBV5-6 to TRBJ1-4; perhaps TRBD1 as D (6 bases). The germline V gene encodes CDR1 SGHDT and CDR2 YYEEEE. V lost 0 bases to trimming and J lost 8 bases, with 11 bases between them. The CDR3 runs 14 residues. The CDR3 sequence: CASSLAGAGEKLFF. The CDR3 DNA reads as TGTGCCAGCAGCTTGGCAGGGGCAGGGGAAAAACTGTTTTTT.

V usage is TRBV20-1 and J usage is TRBJ2-6, with 8 bases lining up with TRBD2. J lost 4 bases, V lost 1 base, and 9 bases had no gene match. Germline CDR1 and CDR2: DFQATT and SNEGSKA (reference sequence). The CDR3 has 17 residues. The CDR3 here is CSARVQSGSPGANVLTF. CDR3 in DNA: TGCAGTGCTAGAGTACAGAGCGGGAGCCCCGGGGCCAACGTCCTGACTTTC.

The rearrangement links TRBV5-1 to TRBJ2-7, with D hard to call. V was pared by 5 bases and J by 7 bases, with 16 bases between. The germline V gene encodes CDR1 SGHRS and CDR2 YFSETQ. This CDR3 is built from 13 residues. The CDR3 DNA reads as TGCGCCAGCAGTTCTCAGAACCTAGTTGAGCAGTACTTC. Protein: CASSSQNLVEQYF.

V gene TRBV10-2 combines with J gene TRBJ2-1, with 11 bases that match TRBD2. The ends lost 5 bases at V and 8 bases at J; junction bases unmatched: 5. The CDR3 spans 14 residues. CDR1 is WSHSY, CDR2 SAAADI, per germline. CDR3 sequence reads: CASSTTSGEHEQFF. CDR3 sequence (DNA): TGCGCCAGCAGTACGACTAGCGGGGAGCATGAGCAGTTCTTC.

The genes are TRBV10-3 and TRBJ2-1; 11 bases fit TRBD2. With 7 bases clipped from V and 7 bases from J, the junction kept 3 bases outside the gene matches. Germline-derived CDR1 and CDR2 are ENHRY and SYGVKD. The CDR3 is 13 residues long. The CDR3 loop is CAIKLAGVNEQFF. DNA of the CDR3: TGTGCCATCAAACTAGCGGGAGTTAATGAGCAGTTCTTC.

This chain uses TRBV29-1 with TRBJ2-3; D not certain. Germline values: CDR1 SQVTM, CDR2 ANQGSEA. Deletions cut 7 bases from V and 2 bases from J, with 13 bases between. This CDR3 comprises 13 residues. CDR3 residues: CSGWTAYTDTQYF. The DNA of the CDR3 is TGCAGCGGGTGGACGGCTTACACAGATACGCAGTATTTT.